These 3 T cell receptor beta chains share one sample of origin, sequenced in a study of cytotoxic CD8 clonotypes in ibrutinib-treated CLL. TCRdb keeps only in-frame clones here, not all; method: immunoSEQ multiplex PCR. This sample has more than 200,000 clones, with 70% to 75% found just once. The sequencing here drew on PBMCs, taken after 12 months of ibrutinib treatment. The source of these receptors is a human donor with chronic lymphocytic leukemia.

The V gene is TRBV28, the J gene TRBJ2-7, with TRBD1 identical over 7 bases. The V gene end was trimmed by 6 bases and the J gene end by 1 base; junction bases not matched to a gene: 6. Germline CDR1 reads MDHEN; CDR2 reads SYDVKM. CDR3 length: 14 residues. CDR3 protein: CASSLPQGSYEQYF. DNA for the CDR3: TGTGCCAGCAGCTTGCCACAGGGGTCCTACGAGCAGTACTTC.

The genes are TRBV2 and TRBJ1-6; D remains ambiguous. There are 16 residues in the CDR3. V gave up 4 bases and J gave up 4 bases, with 14 bases separating them. The V gene's germline CDR1 is SNHLY and CDR2 FYNNEI. The CDR3 loop is CASSARSAGYNSPLHF. For the CDR3, the DNA is TGTGCCAGCAGTGCGAGGTCCGCGGGTTATAATTCACCCCTCCACTTT.

This clone is a singleton in its sample. In DNA, the CDR3 is TGTGCAGTGTACAGGGGGCAAGGAGAAAAACTGTTTTTT. It encodes CAVYRGQGEKLFF. The chain uses TRBV30 and TRBJ1-4; 9 nucleotides agree with TRBD1. Germline CDR1 is GTSNPN and CDR2 is SVGIG (reference sequence). There are 13 residues in the CDR3.